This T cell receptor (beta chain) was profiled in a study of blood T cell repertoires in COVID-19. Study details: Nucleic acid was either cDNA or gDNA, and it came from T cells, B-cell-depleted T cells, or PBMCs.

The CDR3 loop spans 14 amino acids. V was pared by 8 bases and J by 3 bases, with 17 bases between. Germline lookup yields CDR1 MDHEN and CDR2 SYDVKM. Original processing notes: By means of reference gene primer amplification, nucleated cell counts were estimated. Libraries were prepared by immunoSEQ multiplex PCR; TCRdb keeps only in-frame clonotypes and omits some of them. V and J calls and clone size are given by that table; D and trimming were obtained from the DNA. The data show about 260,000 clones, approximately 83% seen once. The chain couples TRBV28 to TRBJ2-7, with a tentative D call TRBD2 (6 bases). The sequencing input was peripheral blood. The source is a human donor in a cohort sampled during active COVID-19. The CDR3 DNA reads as TGTGCCAGCGCTGGGACTGTGATGGTCTACGAGCAGTACTTC. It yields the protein CASAGTVMVYEQYF.